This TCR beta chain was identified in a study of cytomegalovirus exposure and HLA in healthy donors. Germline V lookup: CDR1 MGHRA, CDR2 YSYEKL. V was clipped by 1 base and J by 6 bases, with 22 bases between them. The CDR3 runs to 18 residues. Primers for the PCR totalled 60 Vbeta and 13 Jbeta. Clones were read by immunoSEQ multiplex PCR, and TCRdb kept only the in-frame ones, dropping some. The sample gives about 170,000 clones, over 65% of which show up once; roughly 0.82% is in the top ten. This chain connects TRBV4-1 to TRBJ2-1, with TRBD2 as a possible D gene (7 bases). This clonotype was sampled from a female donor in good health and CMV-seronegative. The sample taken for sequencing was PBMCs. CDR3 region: CASSQAHPRGGVRNEQFF. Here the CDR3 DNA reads TGCGCCAGCAGCCAAGCCCACCCCCGAGGGGGGGTCCGCAATGAGCAGTTCTTC.